The 5 T cell receptor beta chains below all came from one sample that was sequenced in a study of T cell repertoires in cytomegalovirus infection. Their target antigens are unknown. TCRdb redid the calling of the reads with MiXCR, one entry per CDR3 protein. The repertoire includes about 890,000 distinct CDR3 sequences, 30% to 40% of them detected once, and 11% to 15% sits in the top ten. Here the sequenced sample was cultured CD8+ T cells from PBMCs, taken from culture after CMV antigen stimulation. The receptor source for this set is a human donor in good health (CMV status not recorded). Some clones in this sample may be carry-over from other donors' samples.

This clonotype was found a few times. This chain links TRBV7-9 with TRBJ1-4; D uncertain. From germline, CDR1 is SEHNR and CDR2 FQNEAQ (reference sequence). The V gene lost 5 bases and the J gene lost 7 bases, with 17 bases spanning the gap. This CDR3 contains 15 residues. The CDR3 nucleotides are TGTGCCAGCAGCGAGATTCTCCGGGCCGGTGAAAAACTGTTTTTT. Its translation: CASSEILRAGEKLFF.

The V and J genes are TRBV7-9 and TRBJ2-2; 7 bases agree with TRBD1. The junction had 11 bases not matched to a gene; V was cut back by 5 bases and J by 5 bases. Germline V gives CDR1 SEHNR, CDR2 FQNEAQ (reference sequence). CDR3 length: 16 amino acids. The CDR3, as DNA: TGTGCCAGCAGCAACGCAGGGGGATCGCGAACCGGGGAGCTGTTTTTT. Translating it yields CASSNAGGSRTGELFF. Using reference TRBV7-9 and TRBJ2-2 for the parts outside the CDR3, the full variable domain is DTGVSQNPRHKITKRGQNVTFRCDPISEHNRLYWYRQTLGQGPEFLTYFQNEAQLEKSRLLSDRFSAERPKGSFSTLEIQRTEQGDSAMYLCASSNAGGSRTGELFFGEGSRLTVL.

The chain recombines TRBV2 with TRBJ1-1, with 7 bases identical to TRBD1. CDR3 length: 12 residues. Germline CDR1 reads SNHLY; CDR2 reads FYNNEI. The ends lost 9 bases at V and 4 bases at J; junction bases unmatched: 5. CDR3 nucleotides: TGTGCCAGGAAACCAGGGGGCACTGAAGCTTTCTTT. It is translated as CARKPGGTEAFF.

The J gene is TRBJ2-1, the V gene TRBV27; 9 bases are shared with TRBD1. This CDR3 comprises 15 residues. Per the germline V gene, CDR1 is MNHEY and CDR2 is SMNVEV (reference sequence). The junction had 11 bases not matched to a gene; V was cut back by 6 bases and J by 8 bases. CDR3: CASRAGQGDRHEQFF. CDR3 in DNA: TGTGCCAGCAGGGCGGGACAGGGTGACCGACATGAGCAGTTCTTC.

As regards this clonotype: Sequence at one end of the junction differs from germline and may be a read error. This chain joins TRBV12-3 or TRBV12-4 and TRBJ2-2; tentatively, D is TRBD2 (6 bases). The CDR3 totals 13 residues. The CDR3 DNA sequence: TGTGCCAGCAGCCGGGGGTACACTGGGGAGCTGTTTTTT. It codes for CASSRGYTGELFF.